A selection of T cell receptor beta chains follows, all from one sample in a study of cytomegalovirus exposure and HLA in healthy donors. Data came from immunoSEQ multiplex PCR; TCRdb stores just in-frame clones and leaves some out. Of 85,000 to 100,000 clones in the sample, around 77% are singletons; the top ten hold about 3.5%. The sequenced material came from PBMCs. These receptors were collected from a man aged 40-55 years in good health and CMV-seronegative. Both conserved end residues are part of each CDR3. The D gene is left open where the match is weak. Expanded clones get a size class; other rows say once, few or many, or leave the size out.

J gene | clone size | V gene | CDR3 length | D gene | CDR3 DNA | CDR3 protein
TRBJ1-1 | - | TRBV30 | 15 | - | TGTGCCTGGAGTCCCGGGTCGCTAAAACACACTGAAGCTTTCTTT | CAWSPGSLKHTEAFF
TRBJ1-3 | few | TRBV28 | 15 | TRBD1 | TGTGCCAGCACCTCACAGGGGGTCGCTGGAAACACCATATATTTT | CASTSQGVAGNTIYF
TRBJ1-6 | - | TRBV15 | 14 | TRBD1 | TGTGCCACCAGCACGGACAGGGCGCATTCACCCCTCCACTTT | CATSTDRAHSPLHF
TRBJ2-7 | once | TRBV5-6 | 14 | TRBD1 | TGTGCCAGCAGTTTACAGGACAGGGGGGGCGAGCAGTACTTC | CASSLQDRGGEQYF
TRBJ1-1 | - | TRBV28 | 19 | TRBD1 | TGTGCCAGCAGTTTACTTCTGGGGCAGGGGGCGCTTATGAACACTGAAGCTTTCTTT | CASSLLLGQGALMNTEAFF
TRBJ2-7 | - | TRBV5-1 | 14 | TRBD2 | TGCGCCAGCATGGGGACTAGCTGGAACGACGAGCAGTACTTC | CASMGTSWNDEQYF
TRBJ1-2 | few | TRBV1 | 15 | - | TGCACCAGCAGCCAAGACGGGGGGACAGGGTATGGCTACACCTTC | CTSSQDGGTGYGYTF
TRBJ2-1 | - | TRBV4-1 | 16 | - | TGCGCCAGCAGCCAAGATAACAGGGAGCTGAGCAATGAGCAGTTCTTC | CASSQDNRELSNEQFF
TRBJ2-1 | once | TRBV18 | 13 | - | TGTGCCAGCTCACTCAGCTCCTACAATGAGCAGTTCTTC | CASSLSSYNEQFF
TRBJ2-2 | - | TRBV9 | 16 | TRBD2 | TGTGCCAGCAGCGTAACGCTAGCGGGTCACACCGGGGAGCTGTTTTTT | CASSVTLAGHTGELFF
TRBJ1-1 | - | TRBV23-1 | 15 | - | TGCGCCAGCAGCCTCCCCAGGCAGGGCGGCACTGAAGCTTTCTTT | CASSLPRQGGTEAFF
TRBJ1-6 | - | TRBV15 | 14 | TRBD1 | TGTGCCACCAGCACTACAGGGGCGACCTCACCCCTCCACTTT | CATSTTGATSPLHF
TRBJ2-7 | - | TRBV11-1 | 15 | TRBD2 | TGTGCCAGCAGCCACCGACTAGCGGGGGTCTACGAGCAGTACTTC | CASSHRLAGVYEQYF
TRBJ1-4 | - | TRBV9 | 14 | TRBD1 | TGTGCCAGCAGCGCCGGACAGGGAGGGGAAAAACTGTTTTTT | CASSAGQGGEKLFF
TRBJ2-7 | once | TRBV5-8 | 10 | - | TGTGCCAGCAGCCGCTACGAGCAGTACTTC | CASSRYEQYF
TRBJ1-5 | - | TRBV15 | 16 | TRBD1 | TGTGCCACCAGCAGTGAAAGACAGGGCATGAGGCAGCCCCAGCATTTT | CATSSERQGMRQPQHF
TRBJ2-1 | - | TRBV6-7 | 15 | - | TGTGCCAGCAGTCAACTAGCAGCGGTGTACAATGAGCAGTTCTTC | CASSQLAAVYNEQFF
TRBJ2-7 | - | TRBV10-3 | 15 | - | TGTGCCATCAGTGTTGGGGACATCAGCTCCTACGAGCAGTACTTC | CAISVGDISSYEQYF
TRBJ2-1 | few | TRBV6-5 | 13 | TRBD2 | TGTGCCAGCGGGGGGGTATCCTACAATGAGCAGTTCTTC | CASGGVSYNEQFF
TRBJ2-7 | - | TRBV7-9 | 17 | - | TGTGCCAGCAGCTTAAAAACTGGACAAGCAAATACCTACGAGCAGTACTTC | CASSLKTGQANTYEQYF
TRBJ2-7 | - | TRBV28 | 18 | - | TGTGCCAGCAGTAAGGACAGCGTCCGTGGGTCGTCTTCCTACGAGCAGTACTTC | CASSKDSVRGSSSYEQYF
TRBJ2-7 | - | TRBV19 | 15 | - | TGTGCCAGTAGTATAGGACCGAGGGCCCCCTACGAGCAGTACTTC | CASSIGPRAPYEQYF
TRBJ2-1 | - | TRBV28 | 16 | - | TGTGCCAGCAGCCCCGCGGCGGGCAGCTCCTACAATGAGCAGTTCTTC | CASSPAAGSSYNEQFF
TRBJ1-5 | - | TRBV6-1 | 15 | TRBD1 | TGTGCCAGCAGTTTTCGGGACAGCGCGGGCCAGCCCCAGCATTTT | CASSFRDSAGQPQHF
TRBJ2-7 | - | TRBV2 | 14 | TRBD1 | TGTGCCAGCAGGGGGACAGGGGGTTGGTCCGAGCAGTACTTC | CASRGTGGWSEQYF
TRBJ2-1 | - | TRBV5-5 | 13 | - | TGTGCCAGCAGCTTTGACTGGTACAATGAGCAGTTCTTC | CASSFDWYNEQFF
TRBJ2-7 | - | TRBV29-1 | 15 | TRBD2 | TGCAGCGTTGATACCGGTCGCGGGAGCTCCTACGAGCAGTACTTC | CSVDTGRGSSYEQYF
TRBJ2-6 | - | TRBV2 | 16 | - | TGTGCCAGCAGTGAAATGCAGGGTTCCGGGGCCAACGTCCTGACTTTC | CASSEMQGSGANVLTF
TRBJ2-7 | few | TRBV28 | 14 | TRBD1 | TGTGCCAGCAGCCGCCCGGGACAGCCCTACGAGCAGTACTTC | CASSRPGQPYEQYF
TRBJ2-7 | once | TRBV10-1 | 13 | TRBD2 | TGCGCCAGCAGTGAGACTAGCGGCTACGAGCAGTACTTC | CASSETSGYEQYF
TRBJ2-1 | - | TRBV10-3 | 16 | TRBD2 | TGTGCCATCAGTGACTTGGGCCTGCGGGGGAACAATGAGCAGTTCTTC | CAISDLGLRGNNEQFF
TRBJ2-7 | - | TRBV6-1 | 15 | - | TGTGCCAGCAGAAGGGGGGGCGCGGACAACGGCGAGCAGTACTTC | CASRRGGADNGEQYF
TRBJ2-7 | - | TRBV19 | 14 | TRBD1 | TGTGCCAGTAGGGGGCCAGGGGGCAGTTACGAGCAGTACTTC | CASRGPGGSYEQYF
TRBJ2-7 | - | TRBV14 | 11 | - | TGTGCCAGCAGCCAACAGGGCGAGCAGTACTTC | CASSQQGEQYF
TRBJ2-7 | once | TRBV5-1 | 15 | - | TGCGCCAGCAGCTTGGGTTTCGGGGTAGCCTACGAGCAGTACTTC | CASSLGFGVAYEQYF
TRBJ1-3 | once | TRBV30 | 14 | - | TGTGCCTGGAGTTTAGGACACTCTGGAAACACCATATATTTT | CAWSLGHSGNTIYF
TRBJ1-1 | - | TRBV7-6 | 14 | - | TGTGCCAGCAGCTTAGTTCCAGTGAACACTGAAGCTTTCTTT | CASSLVPVNTEAFF
TRBJ2-1 | - | TRBV27 | 20 | TRBD2 | TGTGCCAGCAGTCGCCTACTAGCGGGAGGTCTTACGGGCTCCTACAATGAGCAGTTCTTC | CASSRLLAGGLTGSYNEQFF
TRBJ1-1 | - | TRBV14 | 16 | - | TGTGCCAGCAGCCTTAAACGCCCGGGAGCAGGCACTGAAGCTTTCTTT | CASSLKRPGAGTEAFF
TRBJ1-5 | - | TRBV7-9 | 16 | TRBD1 | TGTGCCAGCAGCCCGGGGGACAGCTTACGCAATCAGCCCCAGCATTTT | CASSPGDSLRNQPQHF
TRBJ2-6 | few | TRBV18 | 18 | TRBD1 | TGTGCCAGCTCAATTAGCTGGACAGGGGGCTCTGGGGCCAACGTCCTGACTTTC | CASSISWTGGSGANVLTF
TRBJ2-2 | once | TRBV19 | 12 | - | TGTGCCAGTGGAGGTCTTACCGGGGAGCTGTTTTTT | CASGGLTGELFF
TRBJ2-5 | once | TRBV5-1 | 14 | TRBD2 | TGCGCCAGCAGCTCAGCGGGAATGGGGGAGACCCAGTACTTC | CASSSAGMGETQYF
TRBJ1-2 | - | TRBV6-6 | 15 | - | TGTGCCAGCAGTTATGGGCAGGGGACTAACTATGGCTACACCTTC | CASSYGQGTNYGYTF
TRBJ1-6 | - | TRBV5-1 | 16 | TRBD1 | TGCGCCAGCTCCCCGACAGGGAGCTCCTATAATTCACCCCTCCACTTT | CASSPTGSSYNSPLHF
TRBJ1-1 | - | TRBV30 | 14 | - | TGTGCCTGGAGCGGGGGTGGGAGTTGGACTGAAGCTTTCTTT | CAWSGGGSWTEAFF
TRBJ2-7 | - | TRBV2 | 13 | TRBD1 | TGTGCCAGCAAACGGGACAGCTCCTACGAGCAGTACTTC | CASKRDSSYEQYF
TRBJ2-7 | - | TRBV7-2 | 15 | - | TGTGCCAGCAGCCGAACTCTGTCAGCGGACTACGAGCAGTACTTC | CASSRTLSADYEQYF
TRBJ2-5 | - | TRBV6-5 | 15 | TRBD1 | TGTGCCAGCAGCGTACAGGGGGCGAGCAAAGAGACCCAGTACTTC | CASSVQGASKETQYF
TRBJ2-3 | once | TRBV30 | 16 | TRBD2 | TGTGCCTGGAGTGTAAGGCTAGCGGGAGATGGAGATACGCAGTATTTT | CAWSVRLAGDGDTQYF
TRBJ2-1 | - | TRBV5-6 | 17 | TRBD2 | TGTGCCAGCAGCTCTAGCGGGAGCTTGATATCCTACAATGAGCAGTTCTTC | CASSSSGSLISYNEQFF
TRBJ1-2 | few | TRBV2 | 14 | - | TGTGCCAGCAGTGAAGCAGGAGTCAAGTATGGCTACACCTTC | CASSEAGVKYGYTF